This TCR beta chain stems from a study of blood T cell repertoires in COVID-19 (TCRdb year 2020). For context, the study as a whole: Samples from collaborators originated in the United States, Italy and Spain and spanned both the acute and convalescent phases of COVID-19. The prospective study material was composed of cDNA or gDNA derived from T cells, B-cell-depleted T cells, or PBMCs. The dataset comprised deeply sampled blood TCRbeta repertoires from subjects exposed to, actively infected with, or recovered from COVID-19. The repertoires were made available in a free public database intended to serve as a resource for research on the immune response to SARS-CoV-2. Samples were obtained from the ongoing ImmuneRACE study (first 160 participants) and from 1,254 subjects provided by 6 global collaborators. A de-identified subject ID, COVID-19 status, age in years and sex were almost always included in the sample metadata. HLA class I and class II types, where available, came from metadata supplied by the sample provider rather than from assay-based typing. Study-level results and caveats: The quantity of clinical and demographic metadata differed by source and by participant and was supplied without curation.

The immunoSEQ Assay, a bias-controlled multiplex PCR, was used to amplify TCRbeta CDR3 regions from genomic DNA. Per the source publication's procedure: Nucleated cell counts per sample were estimated from amplification of reference gene primers within the assay. To quantify the absolute abundance of each unique TCRbeta CDR3 rearrangement, sequence reads were collapsed and filtered. For each sample, productive Simpson clonality was calculated as the square root of Simpson's diversity index over productive rearrangements. TCRdb's version of the immuneACCESS table is confined to in-frame rearrangements and falls short of the full clone set. An unresolved V gene accounts for under half of the shortfall where checked; the remainder is of unknown origin. From that table come the V and J calls and clone size; the DNA was used to work out D and trimming. For this sample there are some 320,000 clones; roughly nine tenths appear just once. 2.6% of the sample is taken by the ten largest.

The germline V gene sets CDR1 to SGHRS and CDR2 to YFSETQ. CDR3 length: 12 amino acids, cysteine to phenylalanine. The sequence is cut down to CDR3 DNA, 36 bases in frame from base 1. The germline V and J ends show losses of 2 bases and 13 bases respectively, and no gene match explains 8 bases of the junction. Details on this clone: No cognate antigen has been identified for it. No quality values exist for individual bases; no much larger clone is one base distant.

Participants in the prospective study were aged roughly 18 to 100 years, lived in under 30 United States geographic areas, and enrolled through a virtual design. In the prospective study, cohorts were assigned on the basis of participant-reported clinical history obtained from a screening survey and a study questionnaire. ImmuneRACE Cohort 3 recovered participants were defined by two consecutive negative NP/OP PCR tests, healthcare professional clearance, or symptom resolution. In the prospective study, mobile phlebotomists collected whole blood, serum and a nasopharyngeal or oropharyngeal swab from each participant. Over a roughly two-month period, participants in the prospective study had the option of providing additional blood draws and questionnaires. Prospective study blood samples were shipped either frozen or at room temperature before DNA extraction.

The sequence is built from TRBV5-1 and TRBJ1-2; TRBD1 matches 7 bases in the middle. The source of this sequence is a man aged 60-69 years who had recovered from COVID-19. Material for sequencing was PBMCs or T cells enriched from blood (not recorded which). This receptor has the CDR3 CASSFEGAWCTF. The base sequence is TGCGCCAGCAGCTTCGAGGGGGCATGGTGCACCTTC. The CDR3, completed at both ends by the reference TRBV5-1 and TRBJ1-2 genes, gives the full variable domain KAGVTQTPRYLIKTRGQQVTLSCSPISGHRSVSWYQQTPGQGLQFLFEYFSETQRNKGNFPGRFSGRQFSNSRSEMNVSTLELGDSALYLCASSFEGAWCTFGSGTRLTVV.